This TCR beta chain emerged from a study of CD8+CD57+ T cells in acquired aplastic anemia. As for the study in general: Sorting CD4+ and CD8+ cells gave DNA averaging approximately 3 ug. General study findings and limits: Patients and controls shared just under 30 CD8+ CDR3 sequences.

Profiling that covered TCR beta VDJ and CDR3 relied on genomic DNA as its template. TCRdb re-called the reads with MiXCR, one entry per CDR3 protein. The sample lists under 500,000 distinct CDR3 sequences; around 30% were seen once. CDR3 length equals 16 residues. V shed 0 bases and J shed 5 bases, with 14 bases lying between them. CDR1 is LGHNA and CDR2 is YNFKEQ in the germline V gene. Sequencing involved patients with CD8+CD57+ cell expansion previously shown by flow cytometry. Blood was sampled before the patients had received any therapy. As regards this clonotype: Its matching antigen is unknown.

The TCR originated in a human donor with aplastic anemia. Sequencing input: sorted CD4+, CD8+, or CD8+CD57+ T cells (not recorded which) from PBMCs. The chain is built from TRBV4-2 and TRBJ1-5; TRBD1 is a possible D gene (6 bases). The CDR3 coding sequence is TGTGCCAGCAGCCAAGATTCGGGCAGGGGAGATCAGCCCCAGCATTTT. It codes for CASSQDSGRGDQPQHF.